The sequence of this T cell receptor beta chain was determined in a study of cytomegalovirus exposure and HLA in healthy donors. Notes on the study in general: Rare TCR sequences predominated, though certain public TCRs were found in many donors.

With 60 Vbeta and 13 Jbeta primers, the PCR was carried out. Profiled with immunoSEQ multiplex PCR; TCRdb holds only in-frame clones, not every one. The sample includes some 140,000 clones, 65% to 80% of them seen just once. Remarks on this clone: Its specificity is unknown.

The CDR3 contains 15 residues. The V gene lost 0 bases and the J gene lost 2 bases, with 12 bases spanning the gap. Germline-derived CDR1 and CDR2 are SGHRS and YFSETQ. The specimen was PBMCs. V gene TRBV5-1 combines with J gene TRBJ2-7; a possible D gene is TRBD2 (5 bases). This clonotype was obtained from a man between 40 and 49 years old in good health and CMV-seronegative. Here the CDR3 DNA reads TGCGCCAGCAGCTTGGTGGCGGGTCCTACCTACGAGCAGTACTTC. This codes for CASSLVAGPTYEQYF.